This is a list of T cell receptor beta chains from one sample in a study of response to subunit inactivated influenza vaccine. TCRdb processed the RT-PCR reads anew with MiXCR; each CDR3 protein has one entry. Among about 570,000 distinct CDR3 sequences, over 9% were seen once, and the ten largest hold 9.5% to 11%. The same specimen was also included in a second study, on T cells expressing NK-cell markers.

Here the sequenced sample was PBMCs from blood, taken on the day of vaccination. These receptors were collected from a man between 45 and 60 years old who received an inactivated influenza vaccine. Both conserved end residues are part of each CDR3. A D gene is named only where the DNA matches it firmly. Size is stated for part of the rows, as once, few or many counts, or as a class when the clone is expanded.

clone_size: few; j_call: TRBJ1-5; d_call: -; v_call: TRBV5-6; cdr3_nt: TGTGCCAGCAGTAAAAATTCGGGTAATGCTCAGCCCCAGCATTTT; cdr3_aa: CASSKNSGNAQPQHF
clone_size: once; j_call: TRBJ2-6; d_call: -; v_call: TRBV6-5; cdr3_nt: TGTGCCAGCAGTTATTCTCGACGGAGCTCTGGGGCCAACGTCCTGACTTTC; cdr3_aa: CASSYSRRSSGANVLTF
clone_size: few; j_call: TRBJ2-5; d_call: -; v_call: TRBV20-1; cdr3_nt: TGCAGTGCTAGTTTCCGGTGGGGGGAGACCCAGTACTTC; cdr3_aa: CSASFRWGETQYF
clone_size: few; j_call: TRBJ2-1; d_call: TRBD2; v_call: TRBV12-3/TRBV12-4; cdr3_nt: TGTGCCAGCAGTGTAGGGGCGGGAGGGCATGAGCAGTTCTTC; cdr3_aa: CASSVGAGGHEQFF
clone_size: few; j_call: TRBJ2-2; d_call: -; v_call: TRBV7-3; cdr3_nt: TGTGCCAGCAGCTTAATTCAGGGCGCGGACGGGGAGCTGTTTTTT; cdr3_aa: CASSLIQGADGELFF
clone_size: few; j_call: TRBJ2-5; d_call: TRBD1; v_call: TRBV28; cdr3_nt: TGTGCCAGCAGTTACAGGGGGAACCTCCAAGAGACCCAGTACTTC; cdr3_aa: CASSYRGNLQETQYF
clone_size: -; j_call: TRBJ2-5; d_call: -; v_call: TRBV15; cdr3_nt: TGTGCCACCAGCCGGAGCCTTAGGGGCGAGACCCAGTACTTC; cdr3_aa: CATSRSLRGETQYF
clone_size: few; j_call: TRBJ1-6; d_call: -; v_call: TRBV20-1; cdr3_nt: TGCAGTGCTAGAGACCAGTCCTGGGGGCCTTATTCACCCCTCCACTTT; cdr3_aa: CSARDQSWGPYSPLHF
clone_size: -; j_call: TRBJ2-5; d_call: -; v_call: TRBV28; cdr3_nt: TGTGCCAGCAGATTCTACGGTGAAGAGACCCAGTACTTC; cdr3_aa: CASRFYGEETQYF
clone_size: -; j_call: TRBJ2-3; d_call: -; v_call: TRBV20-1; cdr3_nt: TGCAGTGTCCACACTACCGCTAGCACAGATACGCAGTATTTT; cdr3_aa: CSVHTTASTDTQYF
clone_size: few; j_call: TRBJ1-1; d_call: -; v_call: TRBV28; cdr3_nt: TGTGCCAGCAGCTCCCACAACAGGAACACTGAAGCTTTCTTT; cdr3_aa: CASSSHNRNTEAFF
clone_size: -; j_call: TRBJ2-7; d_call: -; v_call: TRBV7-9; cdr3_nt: TGTGCCAGCAGCTTTGATGGACGGGGGAGCTCCTACGAGCAGTACTTC; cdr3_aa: CASSFDGRGSSYEQYF
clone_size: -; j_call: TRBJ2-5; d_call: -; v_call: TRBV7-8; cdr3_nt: TGTGCCAGCAGCTTATCTCAGGGGAGGAGAGAGACCCAGTACTTC; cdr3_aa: CASSLSQGRRETQYF
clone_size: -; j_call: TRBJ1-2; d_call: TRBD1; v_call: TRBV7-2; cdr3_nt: TGTGCCAGCAGCGCACAGGGGAAAGGCTATGGCTACACCTTC; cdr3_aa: CASSAQGKGYGYTF
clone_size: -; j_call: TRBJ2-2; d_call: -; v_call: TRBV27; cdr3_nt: TGTGCCAGCAGTTTAATCCCCGTAGTTAGCGGGAACACCGGGGAGCTGTTTTTT; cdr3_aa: CASSLIPVVSGNTGELFF
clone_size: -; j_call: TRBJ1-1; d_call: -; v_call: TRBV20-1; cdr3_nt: TGCAGTGCTAGAGATGAACAGCTTTTGAACACTGAAGCTTTCTTT; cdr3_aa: CSARDEQLLNTEAFF
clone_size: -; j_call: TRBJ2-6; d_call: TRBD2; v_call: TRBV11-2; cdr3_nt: TGTGCCAGCAGCTTGAGTAGCGGGAGTACTGGGGCCAACGTCCTGACTTTC; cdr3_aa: CASSLSSGSTGANVLTF
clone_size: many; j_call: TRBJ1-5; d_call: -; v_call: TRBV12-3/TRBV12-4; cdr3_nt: TGTGCCAGCAGTTATTCCCGGGACGCGAGTCAGCATTTT; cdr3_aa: CASSYSRDASQHF
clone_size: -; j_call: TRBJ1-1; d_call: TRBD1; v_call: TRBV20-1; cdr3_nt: TGCAGTGCTTCTCGGACAGGGATGAACACTGAAGCTTTCTTT; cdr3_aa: CSASRTGMNTEAFF
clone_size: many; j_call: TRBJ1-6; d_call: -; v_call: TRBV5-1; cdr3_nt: TGCGCCAGCAGCTTGGGGGACACCAATAATTCACCCCTCCACTTT; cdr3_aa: CASSLGDTNNSPLHF
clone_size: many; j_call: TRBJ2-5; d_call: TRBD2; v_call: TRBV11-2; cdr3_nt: TGTGCCAGCAGCTTAGTACTAGCGGGAGGGCCCTCGGGGGAGACCCAGTACTTC; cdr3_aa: CASSLVLAGGPSGETQYF
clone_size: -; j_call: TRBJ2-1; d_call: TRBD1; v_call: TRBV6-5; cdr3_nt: TGTGCCAGCAGTTATATCCGGGACAGGGGGTTAGGTGAGCAGTTCTTC; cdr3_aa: CASSYIRDRGLGEQFF